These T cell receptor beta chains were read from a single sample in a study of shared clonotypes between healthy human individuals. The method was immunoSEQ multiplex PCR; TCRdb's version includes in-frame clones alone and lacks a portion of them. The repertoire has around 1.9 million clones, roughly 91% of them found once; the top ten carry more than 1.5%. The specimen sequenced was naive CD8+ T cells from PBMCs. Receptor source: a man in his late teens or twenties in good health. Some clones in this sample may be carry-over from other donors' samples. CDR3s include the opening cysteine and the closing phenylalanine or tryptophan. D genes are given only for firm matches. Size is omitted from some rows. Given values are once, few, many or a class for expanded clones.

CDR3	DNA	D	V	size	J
CASSSLAGLSDEQFF	TGTGCCAGCAGTTCTCTAGCGGGACTAAGCGATGAGCAGTTCTTC	TRBD2	TRBV27	-	TRBJ2-1
CASTNLAPGLEQELAFF	TGTGCCAGCACCAACCTGGCCCCGGGGCTCGAGCAGGAGTTGGCTTTCTTT	-	TRBV7-9	once	TRBJ1-1
CAISDLRTVYGYTF	TGTGCCATCAGTGACCTAAGGACTGTTTATGGCTACACCTTC	-	TRBV10-3	-	TRBJ1-2
CASSFIGQPYEQYF	TGTGCCAGCAGTTTTATTGGGCAGCCCTACGAGCAGTACTTC	-	TRBV27	-	TRBJ2-7
CASSAIGTPRGYTF	TGTGCCAGCAGTGCCATCGGGACCCCGCGCGGCTACACCTTC	-	TRBV27	-	TRBJ1-2
CASSDPRTAQETQYF	TGTGCCAGCAGTGATCCCCGGACAGCCCAAGAGACCCAGTACTTC	-	TRBV13	-	TRBJ2-5
CASSPALGGQTTGELFF	TGTGCCAGCAGCCCCGCACTGGGTGGACAGACCACCGGGGAGCTGTTTTTT	-	TRBV7-6	-	TRBJ2-2
CASSPGPGSGELYGYTF	TGTGCCAGCAGTCCGGGCCCGGGATCCGGGGAACTCTATGGCTACACCTTC	-	TRBV27	-	TRBJ1-2
CASSEYEQFF	TGTGCCAGCAGTGAATATGAGCAGTTCTTC	-	TRBV6-1	-	TRBJ2-1
CASRSRDPPLHF	TGTGCCAGTAGGAGCCGGGACCCACCCCTCCACTTT	-	TRBV19	-	TRBJ1-6
CAGSSGELFF	TGTGCCGGGTCTTCGGGGGAGCTGTTTTTT	-	TRBV7-9	-	TRBJ2-2
CASSYSKGHNEQFF	TGTGCCAGCAGTTACTCGAAGGGTCACAATGAGCAGTTCTTC	-	TRBV6-5	-	TRBJ2-1
CASSINSRRSTEAFF	TGTGCCAGCAGCATTAACTCCAGACGGAGTACTGAAGCTTTCTTT	-	TRBV7-9	few	TRBJ1-1
CASSIAGSATHEQYF	TGTGCCAGCAGCATCGCGGGATCCGCTACCCACGAGCAGTACTTC	-	TRBV7-9	once	TRBJ2-7
CASSPEWSFDEQYF	TGTGCCAGCAGTCCAGAGTGGAGCTTCGACGAGCAGTACTTC	-	TRBV7-2	-	TRBJ2-7
CASSYRLAGTDYEQYF	TGTGCCAGCAGCTACCGACTAGCGGGAACAGACTACGAGCAGTACTTC	TRBD2	TRBV7-8	once	TRBJ2-7
CASSFRSGTSTDTQYF	TGTGCCAGCAGCTTTCGAAGCGGTACTAGCACAGATACGCAGTATTTT	-	TRBV11-3	-	TRBJ2-3
CASSLSQGWMNTEAFF	TGTGCCAGCAGTTTAAGTCAGGGTTGGATGAACACTGAAGCTTTCTTT	-	TRBV27	-	TRBJ1-1
CAISESVTTYEQYF	TGTGCCATCAGTGAGTCCGTGACTACCTACGAGCAGTACTTC	-	TRBV10-3	-	TRBJ2-7
CASSVEEAGGPETQYF	TGTGCCAGCAGCGTAGAGGAGGCGGGAGGGCCGGAGACCCAGTACTTC	TRBD2	TRBV9	-	TRBJ2-5
CASRLGPSGRANEQFF	TGTGCCAGCAGATTAGGTCCTAGCGGGAGGGCTAATGAGCAGTTCTTC	TRBD2	TRBV28	-	TRBJ2-1
CASSKGLKNTGELFF	TGCGCCAGCAGCAAGGGACTTAAGAACACCGGGGAGCTGTTTTTT	-	TRBV5-1	-	TRBJ2-2
CASSQDLGQVYEQYF	TGTGCCAGCAGCCAAGATCTGGGACAGGTGTACGAGCAGTACTTC	TRBD1	TRBV4-2	-	TRBJ2-7
CASSTFPRGPSGNTIYF	TGTGCCAGCAGCACCTTCCCCAGGGGCCCTTCTGGAAACACCATATATTTT	-	TRBV14	-	TRBJ1-3
CASSQVGANVLTF	TGTGCCAGCAGTCAAGTAGGGGCCAACGTCCTGACTTTC	-	TRBV6-5	few	TRBJ2-6
CASSEWGPQETQYF	TGTGCCAGCAGTGAATGGGGACCCCAAGAGACCCAGTACTTC	-	TRBV6-1	-	TRBJ2-5
CASSLLTQETDTQYF	TGTGCCAGCAGCCTCCTCACTCAGGAGACAGATACGCAGTATTTT	-	TRBV5-6	-	TRBJ2-3
CASSLSDYGYTF	TGTGCCAGCAGCCTATCAGACTATGGCTACACCTTC	-	TRBV9	-	TRBJ1-2
CASSPGLADYNEQFF	TGTGCCAGCAGCCCAGGACTAGCGGACTACAATGAGCAGTTCTTC	TRBD2	TRBV7-8	-	TRBJ2-1
CASSAGTSGSEGDTQYF	TGTGCCAGCAGCGCCGGGACTAGCGGATCAGAGGGGGATACGCAGTATTTT	TRBD2	TRBV7-7	once	TRBJ2-3
CASSARVAYEQYF	TGTGCCAGCAGTGCAAGGGTTGCCTACGAGCAGTACTTC	-	TRBV28	-	TRBJ2-7
CASSGGGPNQPQHF	TGCGCCAGCAGCGGTGGTGGCCCCAATCAGCCCCAGCATTTT	-	TRBV5-1	-	TRBJ1-5
CASSLVADDRTYGYTF	TGTGCCAGCAGCTTAGTGGCTGACGACAGGACCTATGGCTACACCTTC	-	TRBV7-2	-	TRBJ1-2
CASSPDSGIFSYNEQFF	TGTGCCAGCTCACCAGATAGCGGGATTTTCTCCTACAATGAGCAGTTCTTC	TRBD2	TRBV18	-	TRBJ2-1
CASSFGGGGQPQHF	TGTGCCAGCAGCTTCGGGGGGGGCGGGCAGCCCCAGCATTTT	-	TRBV7-9	-	TRBJ1-5
CASSVSANEQFF	TGTGCCAGCAGCGTGAGCGCGAATGAGCAGTTCTTC	-	TRBV9	few	TRBJ2-1
CASSPQPFYRDRGQGTEAFF	TGTGCCAGCAGCCCACAGCCATTCTACCGGGACAGGGGGCAGGGAACTGAAGCTTTCTTT	TRBD1	TRBV7-8	-	TRBJ1-1
CASSLEDRDVEQYF	TGCGCCAGCAGCTTGGAGGACAGAGATGTCGAGCAGTACTTC	-	TRBV5-1	-	TRBJ2-7
CASSAGTGYTEAFF	TGTGCCAGCAGTGCCGGGACAGGGTACACTGAAGCTTTCTTT	TRBD1	TRBV2	-	TRBJ1-1
CASIDGAKRYEQYF	TGTGCCAGCATCGACGGGGCTAAACGCTACGAGCAGTACTTC	-	TRBV2	-	TRBJ2-7
CASSVGRADEQFF	TGTGCCAGCAGCGTAGGCAGGGCCGATGAGCAGTTCTTC	-	TRBV9	-	TRBJ2-1
CASSHGGSSYNEQFF	TGTGCCAGCAGCCATGGGGGGAGCTCCTACAATGAGCAGTTCTTC	-	TRBV7-8	once	TRBJ2-1
CASSLPGAGNTIYF	TGTGCCAGCAGCTTACCAGGGGCTGGAAACACCATATATTTT	-	TRBV7-9	once	TRBJ1-3
CASSLTAATF	TGTGCCAGCAGCTTAACAGCCGCGACCTTC	-	TRBV7-9	-	TRBJ1-2
CASSLSSGRASTDTQYF	TGTGCCAGCAGTTTGTCTAGCGGGAGGGCTAGCACAGATACGCAGTATTTT	TRBD2	TRBV28	-	TRBJ2-3
CASSLEFRDGNQPQHF	TGTGCCAGCAGCTTGGAGTTTCGGGATGGCAATCAGCCCCAGCATTTT	-	TRBV5-5	-	TRBJ1-5